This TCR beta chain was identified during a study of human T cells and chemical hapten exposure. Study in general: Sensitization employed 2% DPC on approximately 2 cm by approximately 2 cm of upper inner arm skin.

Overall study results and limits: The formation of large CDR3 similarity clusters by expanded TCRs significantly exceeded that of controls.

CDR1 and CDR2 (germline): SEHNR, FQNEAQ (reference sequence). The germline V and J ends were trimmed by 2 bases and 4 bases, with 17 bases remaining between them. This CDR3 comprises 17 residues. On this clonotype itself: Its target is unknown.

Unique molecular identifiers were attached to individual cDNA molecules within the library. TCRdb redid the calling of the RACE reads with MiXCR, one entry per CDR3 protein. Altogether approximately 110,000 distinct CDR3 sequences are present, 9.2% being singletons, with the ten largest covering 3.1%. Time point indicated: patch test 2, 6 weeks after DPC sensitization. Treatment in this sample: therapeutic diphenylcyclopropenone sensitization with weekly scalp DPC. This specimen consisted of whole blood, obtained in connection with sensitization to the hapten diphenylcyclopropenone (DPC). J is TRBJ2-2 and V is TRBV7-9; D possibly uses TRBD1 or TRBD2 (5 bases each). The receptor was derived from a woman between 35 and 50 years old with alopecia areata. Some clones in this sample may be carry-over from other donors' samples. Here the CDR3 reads CASSLRRGSHSTGELFF. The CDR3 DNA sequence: TGTGCCAGCAGCTTACGCCGGGGCAGTCACAGCACCGGGGAGCTGTTTTTT.